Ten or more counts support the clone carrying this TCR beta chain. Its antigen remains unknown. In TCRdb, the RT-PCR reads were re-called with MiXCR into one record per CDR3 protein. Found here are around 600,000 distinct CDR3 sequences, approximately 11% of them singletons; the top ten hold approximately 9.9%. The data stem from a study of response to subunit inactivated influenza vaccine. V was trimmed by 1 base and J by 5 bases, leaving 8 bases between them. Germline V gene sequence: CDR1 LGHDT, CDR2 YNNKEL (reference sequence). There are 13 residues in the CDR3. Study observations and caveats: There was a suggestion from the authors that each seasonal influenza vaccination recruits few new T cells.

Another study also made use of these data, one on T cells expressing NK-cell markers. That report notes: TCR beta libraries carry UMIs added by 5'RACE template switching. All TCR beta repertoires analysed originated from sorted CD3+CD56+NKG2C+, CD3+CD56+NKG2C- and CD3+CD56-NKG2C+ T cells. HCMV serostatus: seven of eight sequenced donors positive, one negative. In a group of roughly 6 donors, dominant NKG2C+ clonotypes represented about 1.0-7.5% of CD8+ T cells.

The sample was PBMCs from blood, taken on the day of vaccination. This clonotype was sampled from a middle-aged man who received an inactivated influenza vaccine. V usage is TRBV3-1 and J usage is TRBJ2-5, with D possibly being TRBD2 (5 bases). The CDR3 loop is CASSQAGSETQYF. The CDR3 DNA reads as TGTGCCAGCAGCCAAGCGGGATCGGAGACCCAGTACTTC.